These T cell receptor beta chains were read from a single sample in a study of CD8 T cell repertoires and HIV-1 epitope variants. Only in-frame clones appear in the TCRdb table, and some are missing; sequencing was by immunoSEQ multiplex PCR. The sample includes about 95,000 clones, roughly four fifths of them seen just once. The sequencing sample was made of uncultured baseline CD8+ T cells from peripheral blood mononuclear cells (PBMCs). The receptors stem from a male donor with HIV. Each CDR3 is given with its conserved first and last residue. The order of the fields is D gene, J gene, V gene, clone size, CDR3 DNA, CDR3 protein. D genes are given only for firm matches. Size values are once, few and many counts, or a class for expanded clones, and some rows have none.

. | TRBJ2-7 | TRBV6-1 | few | TGTGCCAGCAGTTCCACCGACAGAGCCTACGAGCAGTACTTC | CASSSTDRAYEQYF
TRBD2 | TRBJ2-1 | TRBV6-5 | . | TGTGCCACGTCTGACCCACCGGGGGGATACAATGAGCAGTTCTTC | CATSDPPGGYNEQFF
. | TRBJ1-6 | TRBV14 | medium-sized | TGTGCCAGCAGCCAAGAGTGGGGGGCCTATAATTCACCCCTCCACTTT | CASSQEWGAYNSPLHF
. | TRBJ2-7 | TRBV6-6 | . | TGTGCCAGCGGTACTACGAGGGAGCAGTACTTC | CASGTTREQYF
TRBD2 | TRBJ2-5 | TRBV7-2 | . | TGTGCCAGCAGCCTCCTGGCTAGCGGGAGGACAGAGACCCAGTACTTC | CASSLLASGRTETQYF
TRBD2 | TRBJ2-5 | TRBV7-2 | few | TGTGCCAGCAGTCCCCCTCGGGGGGGGGAGACCCAGTACTTC | CASSPPRGGETQYF
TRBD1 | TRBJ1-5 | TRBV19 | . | TGTGCCAGTAGTATTCGACAGGGCTACCAGCCCCAGCATTTT | CASSIRQGYQPQHF
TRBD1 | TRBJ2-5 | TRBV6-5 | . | TGTGCCGTACAGGGGGCGGGAGAGACCCAGTACTTC | CAVQGAGETQYF
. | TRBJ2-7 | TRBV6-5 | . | TGTGCCAGCAGTTACAGACAGCCCCATTCCTACGAGCAGTACTTC | CASSYRQPHSYEQYF
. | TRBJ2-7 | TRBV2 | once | TGTGCCAGCAGCGGGGGATACGAGCAGTACTTC | CASSGGYEQYF
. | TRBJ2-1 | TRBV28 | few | TGTGCCAGCAGTTTTAATCAGTGGGACAAATACAATGAGCAGTTCTTC | CASSFNQWDKYNEQFF
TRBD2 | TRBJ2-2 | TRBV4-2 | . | TGTGCCAGCAGCCCACTGAGCGGGACGAACACCGGGGAGCTGTTTTTT | CASSPLSGTNTGELFF
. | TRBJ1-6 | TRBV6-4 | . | TGTGCCAGCAGTGGAGAAGGTTCCGTTAGCTCCTATAATTCACCCCTCCACTTT | CASSGEGSVSSYNSPLHF
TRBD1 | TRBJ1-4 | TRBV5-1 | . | TGCGCCAGCAGCTTGCAGGGACAGCTTAATGAAAAACTGTTTTTT | CASSLQGQLNEKLFF
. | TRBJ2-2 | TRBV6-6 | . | TGTGCCAGCAGTTACTCGACCGGGGAGCTGTTTTTT | CASSYSTGELFF
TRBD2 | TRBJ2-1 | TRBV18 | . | TGTGCCAGCTCACCGCCTACAGGGCATGGGACTAGCGGGATTTACAATGAGCAGTTCTTC | CASSPPTGHGTSGIYNEQFF
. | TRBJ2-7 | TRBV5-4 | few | TGTGCCAGCAGCTTGGAAGGTGGCACCTACGAGCAGTACTTC | CASSLEGGTYEQYF
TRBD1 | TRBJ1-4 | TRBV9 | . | TGTGCCAGCAGCGTAAGGGGACAGGGAAATGAAAAACTGTTTTTT | CASSVRGQGNEKLFF
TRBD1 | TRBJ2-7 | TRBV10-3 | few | TGTGCCATCAGTGCGGGGGGACAGGGCCCGTACGAGCAGTACTTC | CAISAGGQGPYEQYF
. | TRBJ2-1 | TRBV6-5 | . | TGTGCCAGCAGTTACGGGGGATATGAGCAGTTCTTC | CASSYGGYEQFF
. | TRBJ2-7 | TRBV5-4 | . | TGTGCCAGCAGCTTCCCGGCAAAGCAAGTATACGAGCAGTACTTC | CASSFPAKQVYEQYF
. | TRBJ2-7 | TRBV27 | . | TGTGCCAGCAGTGACGGACGTGGGCAGTACTTC | CASSDGRGQYF
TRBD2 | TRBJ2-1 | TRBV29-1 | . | TGCAGCGTCCGCACTAGCGTATTCTACAATGAGCAGTTCTTC | CSVRTSVFYNEQFF
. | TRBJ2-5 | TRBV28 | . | TGTGCCAGCAGTCCCTTAGCCGGGTTCCAAGAGACCCAGTACTTC | CASSPLAGFQETQYF
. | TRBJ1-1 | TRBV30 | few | TGTGCCTGGGTCCCGACCACTGAAGCTTTCTTT | CAWVPTTEAFF
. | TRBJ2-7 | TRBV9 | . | TGTGCCAGCAGCGTACGTCCGAGTACCTACGAGCAGTACTTC | CASSVRPSTYEQYF
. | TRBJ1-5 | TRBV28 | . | TGTGCCAGCAGTTTATTACGGGCCCAGCGGCCCCAGCATTTT | CASSLLRAQRPQHF
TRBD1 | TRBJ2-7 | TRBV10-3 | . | TGTGCCAGCACCAGGACAGGGACCGGCGAGCAGTACTTC | CASTRTGTGEQYF
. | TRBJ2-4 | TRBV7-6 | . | TGTGCCAGCAGCCTGTCACCCTTAGTCGGGCCCTCCGCCAAAAACATTCAGTACTTC | CASSLSPLVGPSAKNIQYF
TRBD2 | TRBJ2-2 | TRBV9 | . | TGTGCCAGCAGCGTAGGTACTAGCGCGGACACCGGGGAGCTGTTTTTT | CASSVGTSADTGELFF
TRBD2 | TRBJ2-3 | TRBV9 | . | TGTGCCAGCAGCGCCTCCGTAGCGGGAGCGGGCACAGATACGCAGTATTTT | CASSASVAGAGTDTQYF
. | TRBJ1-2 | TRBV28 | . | TGTGCCAGCAGTTTGAGCGCTAATGGCTACACCTTC | CASSLSANGYTF
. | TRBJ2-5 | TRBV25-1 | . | TGTGCCACCGACGGAGGTCAAGAGACCCAGTACTTC | CATDGGQETQYF
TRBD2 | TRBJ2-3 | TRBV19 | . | TGTGCCAGTAGTCTTAGGAGCGGGGGCCTCGCAGATACGCAGTATTTT | CASSLRSGGLADTQYF
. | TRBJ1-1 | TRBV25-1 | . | TGTGCCAGCAGTGATTACGGGGCCTCGAACACTGAAGCTTTCTTT | CASSDYGASNTEAFF
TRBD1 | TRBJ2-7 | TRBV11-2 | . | TGTGCCAGCAGCCTCGTCCCGGGACAGGGACGCGAGCAGTACTTC | CASSLVPGQGREQYF
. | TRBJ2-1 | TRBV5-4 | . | TGTGCCAGCAGCCGACAGGAGAGCTCCTACAATGAGCAGTTCTTC | CASSRQESSYNEQFF
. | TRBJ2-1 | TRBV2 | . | TGTGCCAGCAGTGAAGTAGGGCCCTACAATGAGCAGTTCTTC | CASSEVGPYNEQFF
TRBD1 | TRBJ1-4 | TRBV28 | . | TGTGCCAGCAGTCCCGGGACAGGGGTGCAAAAACTGTTTTTT | CASSPGTGVQKLFF
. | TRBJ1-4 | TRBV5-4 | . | TGTGCCAGCAGCTCAGAGCAGGGGCGACTCGAAAAACTGTTTTTT | CASSSEQGRLEKLFF
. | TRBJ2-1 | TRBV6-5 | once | TGTGCCAGCATTAAATCAGGGAGTCGCTACAATGAGCAGTTCTTC | CASIKSGSRYNEQFF
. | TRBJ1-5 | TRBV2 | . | TGTGCCAGCAGCCAACAGGGTCAGCCCCAGCATTTT | CASSQQGQPQHF
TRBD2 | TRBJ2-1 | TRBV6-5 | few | TGTGCCAGCAGCCCTATAGCGGGGGGGTACAATGAGCAGTTCTTC | CASSPIAGGYNEQFF
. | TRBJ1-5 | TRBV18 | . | TGTGCCAGCTCACCGGAGGAGGGTAATCAGCCCCAGCATTTT | CASSPEEGNQPQHF
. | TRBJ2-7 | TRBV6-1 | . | TGTGCCAGCAGCTTCAGCGACGAGCAGTACTTC | CASSFSDEQYF
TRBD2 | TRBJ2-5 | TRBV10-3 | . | TGTGCCACCAACCCCGGGACTACCGAAGAGACCCAGTACTTC | CATNPGTTEETQYF
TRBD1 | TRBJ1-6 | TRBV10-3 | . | TGTGCCATCGGTCGGCAGGGGGACTCACCCCTCCACTTT | CAIGRQGDSPLHF
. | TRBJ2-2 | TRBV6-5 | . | TGTGCCGCCTTAGACACCAACACCGGGGAGCTGTTTTTT | CAALDTNTGELFF
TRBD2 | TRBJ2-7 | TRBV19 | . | TGTGCCAGTAGTATCCCAGCGGGGGGGTCCTACGAGCAGTACTTC | CASSIPAGGSYEQYF
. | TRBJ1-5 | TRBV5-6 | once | TGTGCCAGCAGCTTGTCACCAGGGACGGGGCAGCCCCAGCATTTT | CASSLSPGTGQPQHF
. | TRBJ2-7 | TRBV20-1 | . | TGCAGTGCTAGGAAGAGCTACGAGCAGTACTTC | CSARKSYEQYF
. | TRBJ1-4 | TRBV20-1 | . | TGCAGTCGACAGGAAGGTGAAAAACTGTTTTTT | CSRQEGEKLFF
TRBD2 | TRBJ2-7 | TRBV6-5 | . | TGTGCCAGCAGTGTAGCGGGGGTCTCCTACGAGCAGTACTTC | CASSVAGVSYEQYF
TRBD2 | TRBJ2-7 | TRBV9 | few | TGTGCCAGCAGCGTAGATGAGGGACTAGCGGGATTATTAGGCGAGCAGTACTTC | CASSVDEGLAGLLGEQYF
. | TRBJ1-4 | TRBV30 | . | TGTGCCTGGAGGTCGGGGCGGGGCGGCGAAAAACTGTTTTTT | CAWRSGRGGEKLFF
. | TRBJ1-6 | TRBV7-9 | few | TGTGCCAGCAGCTTAGGACAGCGGGTTTCACCCCTCCACTTT | CASSLGQRVSPLHF
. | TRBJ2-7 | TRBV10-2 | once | TGCGCCAGCGCTCAGGGCTCCTACGAGCAGTACTTC | CASAQGSYEQYF